These 7 T cell receptor beta chains share one sample of origin, sequenced in a study of blood T cell repertoires in COVID-19. Only in-frame clones appear in the TCRdb table, and some are missing; sequencing was by immunoSEQ multiplex PCR. The sample lists fewer than 300,000 clones; approximately 91% were seen once. Sequenced sample: peripheral blood. Receptors originate from a woman aged 25 to 39 with acute or convalescent COVID-19.

This chain joins TRBV19 and TRBJ1-3; D gene uncertain. The V gene lost 5 bases and the J gene lost 3 bases, with 14 bases spanning the gap. Germline lookup yields CDR1 LNHDA and CDR2 SQIVND (reference sequence). This CDR3 is built from 15 residues. The CDR3 here is CASSLIRAFGNTIYF. The CDR3 DNA reads as TGTGCCAGTAGTCTTATCCGAGCCTTTGGAAACACCATATATTTT.

The chain recombines TRBV12-3 or TRBV12-4 with TRBJ2-7, with D tentatively TRBD2 (6 bases). Trimming stripped 1 base from V and 6 bases from J, with 10 bases between. This CDR3 has 13 residues. Written as DNA, the CDR3 is TGTGCCAGCAGTTTAGGCGGGATAATCGAGCAGTACTTC. Translation gives CASSLGGIIEQYF.

The rearrangement uses TRBV12-5 and TRBJ1-1; D gene unclear. The CDR3 loop spans 14 amino acids. The germline CDR1 and CDR2 sequences are LGHNT and FRNRAP. The V gene lost 3 bases and the J gene lost 3 bases, with 11 bases spanning the gap. The CDR3 is CASGFGQRDTEAFF. The CDR3 coding sequence is TGTGCTAGTGGTTTTGGCCAGAGGGACACTGAAGCTTTCTTT. The full variable domain, its missing parts supplied by reference TRBV12-5 and TRBJ1-1, is DARVTQTPRHKVTEMGQEVTMRCQPILGHNTVFWYRQTMMQGLELLAYFRNRAPLDDSGMPKDRFSAEMPDATLATLKIQPSEPRDSAVYFCASGFGQRDTEAFFGQGTRLTVV.

The chain recombines TRBV5-1 with TRBJ2-7, with D possibly matching TRBD2 (5 bases). This CDR3 has 13 residues. CDR1 is SGHRS, CDR2 YFSETQ, per germline. Trimming stripped 4 bases from V and 6 bases from J, with 14 bases between. CDR3 coding DNA: TGCGCCAGCAGCGTTGGTAGCGTGAGCGAGCAGTACTTC. The encoded protein is CASSVGSVSEQYF.

This chain's CDR3 is CASSQAPGFSDSYEQYF. The CDR3, as DNA: TGCGCCAGCAGCCAAGCACCCGGGTTTTCAGACTCCTACGAGCAGTACTTC. This sequence joins TRBV4-1 and TRBJ2-7, with D unresolved. This CDR3 comprises 17 residues. Looked up from germline, CDR1 is MGHRA and CDR2 is YSYEKL. With 1 base removed from V and 0 bases from J, the gap between germline ends came to 16 bases.

J is TRBJ2-1 and V is TRBV11-2; TRBD2 aligns across 9 bases. Germline CDR1 and CDR2: SGHAT and FQNNGV. J gave up 4 bases and V 4 bases, and 14 bases lay outside the gene matches. The CDR3 runs 18 residues. The CDR3 is CASSWGMAEREDYNEQFF. In nucleotides, the CDR3 is TGTGCCAGCAGCTGGGGCATGGCTGAGCGGGAGGATTACAATGAGCAGTTCTTC. The entire variable domain, with the rest obtained from reference TRBV11-2 and TRBJ2-1, is as follows: EAGVAQSPRYKIIEKRQSVAFWCNPISGHATLYWYQQILGQGPKLLIQFQNNGVVDDSQLPKDRFSAERLKGVDSTLKIQPAKLEDSAVYLCASSWGMAEREDYNEQFFGPGTRLTVL.

The chain joins TRBV25-1 to TRBJ2-5, with 7 nucleotides matching TRBD1. CDR3 size: 14 residues. The germline CDR1 and CDR2 sequences are MGHDK and SYGVNS. V trimming: 8 bases; J trimming: 3 bases; junction bases outside the gene matches: 9. CDR3 bases: TGTGCCAGCGAGACCGGGACAGAAAAAGAGACCCAGTACTTC. Translated, it gives CASETGTEKETQYF.